This T cell receptor (beta chain) was captured in a study of control samples from healthy donors and cancer patients. CDR3 size: 14 residues. The V end was cut by 6 bases, the J end by 3 bases, with 12 bases between. Germline V lookup: CDR1 MNHEY, CDR2 SVGAGI. Sequencing was performed with immunoSEQ multiplex PCR; in TCRdb, only in-frame clones are kept and a portion is missing. This table holds roughly 190,000 clones. This chain links TRBV6-5 with TRBJ1-5; tentative D call: TRBD1 (6 bases). What was sequenced was blood. The sequence came from a woman younger than 45 in good health. The CDR3 region has the DNA TGTGCCAGCAGGTCCCGGGACAACAATCAGCCCCAGCATTTT. It yields the protein CASRSRDNNQPQHF.